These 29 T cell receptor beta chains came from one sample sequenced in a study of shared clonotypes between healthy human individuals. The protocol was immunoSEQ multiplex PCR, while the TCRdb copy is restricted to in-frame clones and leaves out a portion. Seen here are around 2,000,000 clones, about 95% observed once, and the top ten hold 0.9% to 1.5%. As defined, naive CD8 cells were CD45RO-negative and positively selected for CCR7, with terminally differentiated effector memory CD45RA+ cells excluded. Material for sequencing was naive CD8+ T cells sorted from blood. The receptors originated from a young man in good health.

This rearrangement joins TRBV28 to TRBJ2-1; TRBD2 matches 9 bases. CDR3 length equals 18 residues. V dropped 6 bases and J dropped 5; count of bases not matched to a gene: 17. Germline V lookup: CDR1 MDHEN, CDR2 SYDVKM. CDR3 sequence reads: CASRGDGVGLAGNNEQFF. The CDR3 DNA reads TGTGCCAGCAGGGGGGATGGTGTCGGTCTAGCGGGGAACAATGAGCAGTTCTTC.

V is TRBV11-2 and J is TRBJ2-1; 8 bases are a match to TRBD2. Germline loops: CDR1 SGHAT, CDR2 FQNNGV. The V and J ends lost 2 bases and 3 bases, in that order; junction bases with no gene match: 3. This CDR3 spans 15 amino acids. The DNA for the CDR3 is TGTGCCAGCAGCTTAAAGCGGGAGAACTACAATGAGCAGTTCTTC. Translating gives CASSLKRENYNEQFF.

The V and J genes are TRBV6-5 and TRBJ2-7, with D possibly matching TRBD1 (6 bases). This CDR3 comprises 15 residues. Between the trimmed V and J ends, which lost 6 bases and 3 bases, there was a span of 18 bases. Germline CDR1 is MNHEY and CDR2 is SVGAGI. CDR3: CASSPQGFVDYEQYF. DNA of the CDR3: TGTGCCAGCAGCCCCCAGGGGTTTGTCGACTACGAGCAGTACTTC.

The CDR3: CASSLSYGEKLFF. DNA for the CDR3: TGCGCCAGCAGCTTGTCTTACGGCGAAAAACTGTTTTTT. V usage is TRBV5-1 and J usage is TRBJ1-4; D is uncertain. Trimming cost V 1 base and J 8 bases, with 9 bases left between them. This CDR3 region has 13 residues. Looked up from germline, CDR1 is SGHRS and CDR2 is YFSETQ.

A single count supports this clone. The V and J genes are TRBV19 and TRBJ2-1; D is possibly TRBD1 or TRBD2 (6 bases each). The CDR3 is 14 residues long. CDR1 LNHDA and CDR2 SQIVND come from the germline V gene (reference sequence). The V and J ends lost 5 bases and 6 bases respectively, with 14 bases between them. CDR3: CASSFGGVGNEQFF. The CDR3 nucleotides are TGTGCCAGTAGTTTCGGGGGCGTGGGCAATGAGCAGTTCTTC.

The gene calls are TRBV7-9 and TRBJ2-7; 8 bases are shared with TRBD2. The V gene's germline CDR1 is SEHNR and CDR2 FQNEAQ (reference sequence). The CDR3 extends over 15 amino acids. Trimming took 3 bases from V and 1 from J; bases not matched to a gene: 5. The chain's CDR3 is CASSFLSGSSYEQYF. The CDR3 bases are TGTGCCAGCAGCTTCCTGAGCGGGAGTTCCTACGAGCAGTACTTC.

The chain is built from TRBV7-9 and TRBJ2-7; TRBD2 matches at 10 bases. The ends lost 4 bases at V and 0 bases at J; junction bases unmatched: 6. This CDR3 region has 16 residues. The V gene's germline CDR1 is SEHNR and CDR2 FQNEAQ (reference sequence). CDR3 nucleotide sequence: TGTGCCAGCAGCTCGCTGACTAGCGGGCCCTCCTACGAGCAGTACTTC. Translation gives CASSSLTSGPSYEQYF. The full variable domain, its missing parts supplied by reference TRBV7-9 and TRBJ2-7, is DTGVSQNPRHKITKRGQNVTFRCDPISEHNRLYWYRQTLGQGPEFLTYFQNEAQLEKSRLLSDRFSAERPKGSFSTLEIQRTEQGDSAMYLCASSSLTSGPSYEQYFGPGTRLTVT.

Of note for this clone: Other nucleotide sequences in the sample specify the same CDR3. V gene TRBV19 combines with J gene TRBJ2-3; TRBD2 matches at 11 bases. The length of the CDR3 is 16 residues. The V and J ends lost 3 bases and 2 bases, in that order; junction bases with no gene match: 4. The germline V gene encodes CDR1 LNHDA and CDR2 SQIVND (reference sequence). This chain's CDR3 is CASSIGTSGSTDTQYF. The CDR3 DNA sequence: TGTGCCAGTAGTATCGGGACTAGCGGTTCCACAGATACGCAGTATTTT.

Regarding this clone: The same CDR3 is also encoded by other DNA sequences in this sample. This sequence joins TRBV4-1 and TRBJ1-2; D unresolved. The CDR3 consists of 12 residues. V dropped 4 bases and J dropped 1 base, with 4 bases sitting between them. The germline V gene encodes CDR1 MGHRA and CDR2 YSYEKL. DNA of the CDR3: TGCGCCAGCAGCCCTGATAACTATGGCTACACCTTC. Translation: CASSPDNYGYTF.

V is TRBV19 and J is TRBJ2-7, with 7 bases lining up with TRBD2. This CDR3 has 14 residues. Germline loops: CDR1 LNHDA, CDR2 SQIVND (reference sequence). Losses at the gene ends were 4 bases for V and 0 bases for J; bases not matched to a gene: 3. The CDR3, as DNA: TGTGCCAGTAGTACCAGCGGGACCTCCTACGAGCAGTACTTC. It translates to CASSTSGTSYEQYF.

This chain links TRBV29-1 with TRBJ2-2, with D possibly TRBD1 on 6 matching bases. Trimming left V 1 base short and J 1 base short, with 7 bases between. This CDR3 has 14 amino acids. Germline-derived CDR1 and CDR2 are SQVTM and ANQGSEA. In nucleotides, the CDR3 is TGCAGCGTTGAAGGGACAGAGAACACCGGGGAGCTGTTTTTT. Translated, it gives CSVEGTENTGELFF.

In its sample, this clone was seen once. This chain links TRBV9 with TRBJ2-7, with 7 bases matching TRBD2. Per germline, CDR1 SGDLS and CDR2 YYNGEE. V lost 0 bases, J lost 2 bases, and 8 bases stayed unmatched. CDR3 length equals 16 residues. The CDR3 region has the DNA TGTGCCAGCAGCGTAGAAGGACTAGGGGTACCCTACGAGCAGTACTTC. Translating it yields CASSVEGLGVPYEQYF.

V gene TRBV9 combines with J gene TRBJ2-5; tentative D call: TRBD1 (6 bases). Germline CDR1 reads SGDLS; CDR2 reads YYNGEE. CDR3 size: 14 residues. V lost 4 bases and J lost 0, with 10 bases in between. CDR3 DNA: TGTGCCAGCAGCTCTGAGGGGGACCAAGAGACCCAGTACTTC. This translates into CASSSEGDQETQYF.

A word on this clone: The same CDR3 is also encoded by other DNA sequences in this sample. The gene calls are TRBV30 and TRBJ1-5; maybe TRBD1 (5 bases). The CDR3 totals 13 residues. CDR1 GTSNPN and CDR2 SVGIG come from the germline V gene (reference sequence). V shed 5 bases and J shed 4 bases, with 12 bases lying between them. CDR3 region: CAWDTGGNQPQHF. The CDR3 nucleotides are TGTGCCTGGGATACAGGAGGGAATCAGCCCCAGCATTTT.

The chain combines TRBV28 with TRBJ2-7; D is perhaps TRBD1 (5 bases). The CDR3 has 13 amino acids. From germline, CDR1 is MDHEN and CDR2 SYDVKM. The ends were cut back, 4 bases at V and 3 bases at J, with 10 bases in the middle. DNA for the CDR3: TGTGCCAGCAGTTCCCATCAGGGCTACGAGCAGTACTTC. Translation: CASSSHQGYEQYF.

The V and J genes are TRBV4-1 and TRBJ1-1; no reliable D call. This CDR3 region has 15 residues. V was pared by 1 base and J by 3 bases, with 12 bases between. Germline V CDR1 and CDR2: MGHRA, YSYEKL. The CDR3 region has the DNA TGCGCCAGCAGCCAAGCCCGGGCGGACGACACTGAAGCTTTCTTT. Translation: CASSQARADDTEAFF.

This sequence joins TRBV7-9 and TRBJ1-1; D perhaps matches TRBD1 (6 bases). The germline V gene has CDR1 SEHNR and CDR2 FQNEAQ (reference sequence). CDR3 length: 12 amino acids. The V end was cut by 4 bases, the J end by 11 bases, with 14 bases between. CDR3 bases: TGTGCCAGCAGCTCCGGACAGATCGAGGCTTTCTTT. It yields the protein CASSSGQIEAFF.

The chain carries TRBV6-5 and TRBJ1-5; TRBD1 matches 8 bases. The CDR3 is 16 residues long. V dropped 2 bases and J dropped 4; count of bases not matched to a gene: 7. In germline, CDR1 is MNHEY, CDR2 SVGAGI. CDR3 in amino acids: CASSYTWTGLNQPQHF. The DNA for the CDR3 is TGTGCCAGCAGTTACACCTGGACAGGGCTGAATCAGCCCCAGCATTTT.

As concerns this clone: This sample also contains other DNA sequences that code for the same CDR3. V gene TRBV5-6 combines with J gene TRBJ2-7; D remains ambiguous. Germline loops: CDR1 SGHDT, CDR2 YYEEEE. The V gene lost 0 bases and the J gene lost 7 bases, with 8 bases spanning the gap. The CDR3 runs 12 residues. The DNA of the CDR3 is TGTGCCAGCAGCTTGGGTGGGCCTGAGCAGTACTTC. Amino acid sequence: CASSLGGPEQYF. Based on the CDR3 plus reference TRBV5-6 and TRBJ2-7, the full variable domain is DAGVTQSPTHLIKTRGQQVTLRCSPKSGHDTVSWYQQALGQGPQFIFQYYEEEERQRGNFPDRFSGHQFPNYSSELNVNALLLGDSALYLCASSLGGPEQYFGPGTRLTVT.

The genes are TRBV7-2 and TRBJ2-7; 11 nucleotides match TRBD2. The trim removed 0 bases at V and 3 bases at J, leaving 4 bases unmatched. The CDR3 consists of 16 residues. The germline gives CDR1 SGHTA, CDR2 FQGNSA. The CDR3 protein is CASSLAPLAGVYEQYF. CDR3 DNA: TGTGCCAGCAGCTTAGCACCACTAGCGGGAGTCTACGAGCAGTACTTC.

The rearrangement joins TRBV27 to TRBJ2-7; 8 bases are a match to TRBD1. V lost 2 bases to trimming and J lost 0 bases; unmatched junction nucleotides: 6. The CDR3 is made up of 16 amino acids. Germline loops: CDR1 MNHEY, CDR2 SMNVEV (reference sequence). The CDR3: CASSLTAGGLSYEQYF. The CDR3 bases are TGTGCCAGCAGTTTAACGGCAGGGGGCCTCTCCTACGAGCAGTACTTC.

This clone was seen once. The CDR3 region has the DNA TGTGCCAGCAGTTTGTACACAGGGTCCACTAATTCACCCCTCCACTTT. Protein sequence: CASSLYTGSTNSPLHF. This chain connects TRBV28 to TRBJ1-6; D perhaps matches TRBD1 (6 bases). Trimming pared 3 bases from V and 6 bases from J, leaving 15 bases between. The CDR3 runs 16 residues. The germline gives CDR1 MDHEN, CDR2 SYDVKM.

The CDR3, as DNA: TGTGCCACACCTAGTGGGCTACGGGACAGGGTCAAAAACATTCAGTACTTC. It translates to CATPSGLRDRVKNIQYF. The chain uses TRBV7-3 and TRBJ2-4; 9 bases line up with TRBD1. V shed 10 bases, J shed 3 bases, and the junction held 16 bases outside the gene matches. The CDR3 loop spans 17 amino acids. Germline V gene lookup returns CDR1 SGHTA and CDR2 FQGTGA.

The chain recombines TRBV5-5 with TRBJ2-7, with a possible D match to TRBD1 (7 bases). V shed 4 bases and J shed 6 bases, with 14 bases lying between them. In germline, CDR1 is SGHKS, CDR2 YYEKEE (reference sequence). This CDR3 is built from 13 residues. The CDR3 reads CASSRGTAGEQYF. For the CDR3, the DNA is TGTGCCAGCAGCCGCGGGACAGCCGGCGAGCAGTACTTC.

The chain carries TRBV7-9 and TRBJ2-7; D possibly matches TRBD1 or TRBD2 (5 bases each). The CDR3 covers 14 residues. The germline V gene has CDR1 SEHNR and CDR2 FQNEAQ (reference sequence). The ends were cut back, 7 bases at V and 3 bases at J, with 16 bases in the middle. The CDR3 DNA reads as TGTGCCAGCATGTCCGGGACGAATTACTACGAGCAGTACTTC. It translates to CASMSGTNYYEQYF.

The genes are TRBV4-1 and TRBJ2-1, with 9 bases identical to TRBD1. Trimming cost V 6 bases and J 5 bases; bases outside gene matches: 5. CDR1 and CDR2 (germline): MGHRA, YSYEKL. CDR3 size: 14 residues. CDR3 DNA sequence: TGCGCCAGCAGACGGACAGGGGAAAACAATGAGCAGTTCTTC. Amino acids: CASRRTGENNEQFF.

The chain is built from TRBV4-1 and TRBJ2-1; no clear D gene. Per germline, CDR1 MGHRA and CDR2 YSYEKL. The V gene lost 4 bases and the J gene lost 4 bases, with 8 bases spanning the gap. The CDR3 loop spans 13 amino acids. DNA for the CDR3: TGCGCCAGCAGCCCCCCAAAATACAATGAGCAGTTCTTC. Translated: CASSPPKYNEQFF.

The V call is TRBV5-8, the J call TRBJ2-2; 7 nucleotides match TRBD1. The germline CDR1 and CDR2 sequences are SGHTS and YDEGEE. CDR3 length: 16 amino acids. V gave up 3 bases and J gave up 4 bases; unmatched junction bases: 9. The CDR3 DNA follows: TGTGCCAGCAGCTACCGAGAGACAGGGCTCACCGGGGAGCTGTTTTTT. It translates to CASSYRETGLTGELFF. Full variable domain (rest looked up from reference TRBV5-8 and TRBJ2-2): EAGVTQSPTHLIKTRGQQATLRCSPISGHTSVYWYQQALGLGLQFLLWYDEGEERNRGNFPPRFSGRQFPNYSSELNVNALELEDSALYLCASSYRETGLTGELFFGEGSRLTVL.

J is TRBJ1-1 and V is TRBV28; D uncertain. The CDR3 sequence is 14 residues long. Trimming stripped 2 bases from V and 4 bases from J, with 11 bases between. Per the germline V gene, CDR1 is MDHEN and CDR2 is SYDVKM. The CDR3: CASSLGLVGTEAFF. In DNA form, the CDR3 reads TGTGCCAGCAGTTTAGGTCTCGTGGGCACTGAAGCTTTCTTT.